This T cell receptor (beta chain) is from a study of cytomegalovirus exposure and HLA in healthy donors. Study context: Ancestry clustering placed 81% of under 450 genotyped donors in the Caucasian-associated cluster. Study-level findings and limits: Through in vitro validation, three CMV-associated chains were shown to be specific for CMV antigens.

This PCR relied on a set of 60 Vbeta primers and 13 Jbeta primers. Assay: immunoSEQ multiplex PCR; the TCRdb copy retains only in-frame clones and omits some. The sample carries about 88,000 clones, approximately 90% recorded once. As regards this clone: What it binds is unknown.

CDR3 length: 15 residues. Per germline, CDR1 SSHAT and CDR2 FNYEAQ (reference sequence). Trimming cost V 5 bases and J 4 bases; bases outside gene matches: 7. Sequenced input: PBMCs. This clonotype originated in a man between 18 and 29 years old in good health and CMV-seronegative. The J gene is TRBJ2-2, the V gene TRBV7-7; 7 nucleotides align to TRBD1. CDR3 residues: CASSTTTGATGELFF. In DNA form, the CDR3 reads TGTGCCAGCAGCACAACCACAGGGGCCACCGGGGAGCTGTTTTTT.